The 10 T cell receptor beta chains below were found in one sample sequenced in a study of cytomegalovirus exposure and HLA in healthy donors. PCR employed 60 Vbeta and 13 Jbeta primers. TCRdb keeps only in-frame clones here, not all; method: immunoSEQ multiplex PCR. The profile shows fewer than 200,000 clones, around 80% of them singletons. Sequencing used PBMCs. These receptors were taken from a woman aged 18-29 years in good health and CMV-seronegative.

This clone was detected only a few times. V usage is TRBV5-1 and J usage is TRBJ1-4; TRBD1 aligns across 7 bases. The CDR3 runs to 14 residues. In germline, CDR1 is SGHRS, CDR2 YFSETQ. V lost 3 bases, J lost 3 bases, and 2 bases stayed unmatched. The CDR3 reads CASSYGQANEKLFF. CDR3 nucleotide sequence: TGCGCCAGCAGCTACGGACAGGCTAATGAAAAACTGTTTTTT. Full variable domain (remainder filled in from reference TRBV5-1 and TRBJ1-4): KAGVTQTPRYLIKTRGQQVTLSCSPISGHRSVSWYQQTPGQGLQFLFEYFSETQRNKGNFPGRFSGRQFSNSRSEMNVSTLELGDSALYLCASSYGQANEKLFFGSGTQLSVL.

V is TRBV7-9 and J is TRBJ1-2; perhaps TRBD1 as D (5 bases). V was clipped by 0 bases and J by 0 bases, with 14 bases between them. Germline CDR1 SEHNR, CDR2 FQNEAQ (reference sequence). The CDR3 totals 17 residues. The CDR3: CASSLAGPGPTNYGYTF. DNA of the CDR3: TGTGCCAGCAGCTTAGCGGGGCCAGGGCCGACTAACTATGGCTACACCTTC.

Notes on this clone: The junction differs from germline at one of its ends, possibly a read error. The V call is TRBV7-7, the J call TRBJ2-5; a possible D gene is TRBD2 (6 bases). Germline V gene lookup returns CDR1 SSHAT and CDR2 FNYEAQ (reference sequence). CDR3 length: 12 amino acids. The CDR3 region has the DNA TGTGCTAGCAGCTTGGGAGGTCAGACCCAGTACTTC. This sequence encodes CASSLGGQTQYF.

This sequence joins TRBV6-5 and TRBJ1-5; weak D call: TRBD1 (6 bases). The CDR3 length is 16 residues. The germline V gene encodes CDR1 MNHEY and CDR2 SVGAGI. V was cut by 2 bases and J by 5 bases, with 16 bases left in between. The CDR3 region is CASSYRPGAVDQPQHF. CDR3 nucleotide sequence: TGTGCCAGCAGTTACCGACCAGGGGCGGTTGATCAGCCCCAGCATTTT.

This clone was detected only a few times. The chain is built from TRBV6-5 and TRBJ2-4, with 7 positions matching TRBD2. V shed 4 bases, J shed 1 base, and the junction held 7 bases outside the gene matches. The germline CDR1 and CDR2 sequences are MNHEY and SVGAGI. This CDR3 has 16 residues. CDR3 amino acids: CASSLTERDAKNIQYF. The CDR3 DNA is TGTGCCAGCAGTTTGACCGAGCGGGACGCCAAAAACATTCAGTACTTC.

The genes are TRBV19 and TRBJ1-2; D is possibly TRBD1 (6 bases). The V and J ends lost 4 bases and 3 bases respectively, with 12 bases between them. Germline V lookup: CDR1 LNHDA, CDR2 SQIVND (reference sequence). This CDR3 has 14 amino acids. CDR3 sequence: CASSTQGGYYGYTF. The CDR3 DNA reads as TGTGCCAGTAGTACACAGGGAGGGTACTATGGCTACACCTTC. Supplemented by reference TRBV19 and TRBJ1-2, the full variable domain reads DGGITQSPKYLFRKEGQNVTLSCEQNLNHDAMYWYRQDPGQGLRLIYYSQIVNDFQKGDIAEGYSVSREKKESFPLTVTSAQKNPTAFYLCASSTQGGYYGYTFGSGTRLTVV.

V gene TRBV15 combines with J gene TRBJ1-3; D not resolved. The V end lost 0 bases, the J end lost 0 bases, and 18 bases lay between the germline ends. Germline V CDR1 and CDR2: LNHNV, YYDKDF (reference sequence). CDR3 size: 19 residues. The CDR3 here is CATSRDPPYSLLSGNTIYF. The CDR3 bases are TGTGCCACCAGCAGAGATCCCCCCTACTCGTTACTCTCTGGAAACACCATATATTTT.

The genes are TRBV4-3 and TRBJ2-4, with a possible D match to TRBD2 (5 bases). The CDR3 has 17 amino acids. Deletions cut 1 base from V and 0 bases from J, with 13 bases between. Germline assignment: CDR1 LGHNA and CDR2 YSLEER. In DNA form, the CDR3 reads TGCGCCAGCAGCCAAGTGACGGGGTCACTAGCCAAAAACATTCAGTACTTC. This codes for CASSQVTGSLAKNIQYF.

This chain joins TRBV12-5 and TRBJ2-3, with 9 bases that match TRBD2. This CDR3 has 14 residues. The trim removed 5 bases at V and 3 bases at J, leaving 3 bases unmatched. Germline loops: CDR1 LGHNT, CDR2 FRNRAP. CDR3 DNA sequence: TGTGCTAGTGGTCCGGGACTAGCTACAGATACGCAGTATTTT. As protein: CASGPGLATDTQYF.

The chain carries TRBV11-3 and TRBJ2-3; 8 bases are shared with TRBD2. Germline lookup yields CDR1 SGHNT and CDR2 YENEEA. The ends lost 5 bases at V and 5 bases at J; junction bases unmatched: 15. The length of the CDR3 is 17 residues. The CDR3 DNA follows: TGTGCCAGCAGCGTAGCCTTCAGCGGGAGAGAAGTAGATACGCAGTATTTT. Protein sequence: CASSVAFSGREVDTQYF.